The 19 T cell receptor beta chains listed next were all sequenced from one sample in a study of T cell responses to AZD1222 COVID-19 vaccine. TCRdb's table, derived via immunoSEQ multiplex PCR, lists solely in-frame clones and lacks some. This sample has about 110,000 clones, with approximately 88% found just once. Sequences were derived from peripheral blood, sampled on day 0 of MenACWY control vaccination. The origin of the receptors is an adult in good health.

The chain uses TRBV9 and TRBJ2-5; no clear D gene. The CDR3 sequence is 11 residues long. Germline lookup yields CDR1 SGDLS and CDR2 YYNGEE. Trimming took off 3 bases at V and 7 bases at J, with 7 bases between the two ends. CDR3 coding DNA: TGTGCCAGCAGCGCGGGCGGGACCCAGTACTTC. Translation gives CASSAGGTQYF.

This clone has more than one count but fewer than ten. This chain uses TRBV29-1 with TRBJ2-1; possible D gene TRBD2, 7 bases. Trimming pared 1 base from V and 7 bases from J, leaving 17 bases between. The germline V gene has CDR1 SQVTM and CDR2 ANQGSEA. CDR3 length equals 15 residues. The DNA of the CDR3 is TGCAGCGTTGAAGCTAGGGGGGGGGCTAGTAATGAGCAGTTCTTC. As protein: CSVEARGGASNEQFF.

A remark on this clone: Other DNA sequences in the sample encode the same CDR3. V is TRBV27 and J is TRBJ1-5; D gene uncertain. The CDR3 has 13 residues. The germline gives CDR1 MNHEY, CDR2 SMNVEV (reference sequence). The V and J ends lost 3 bases and 4 bases respectively, with 7 bases between them. The CDR3 nucleotides are TGTGCCAGCAGTTTTAGGAGAAATCAGCCCCAGCATTTT. This translates into CASSFRRNQPQHF.

The chain links TRBV7-2 to TRBJ1-5, with a weak D call TRBD1 (6 bases). CDR1 SGHTA and CDR2 FQGNSA come from the germline V gene. The CDR3 contains 13 residues. The V gene lost 5 bases and the J gene lost 5 bases, with 10 bases spanning the gap. Here the CDR3 reads CASSIRGDQPQHF. The CDR3 nucleotides read TGTGCCAGCAGCATCAGGGGCGATCAGCCCCAGCATTTT.

CDR3 in amino acids: CASRMSPGGNQPQHF. CDR3 nucleotide sequence: TGTGCCAGCAGGATGAGTCCGGGCGGCAATCAGCCCCAGCATTTT. The J gene is TRBJ1-5, the V gene TRBV6-5; D unclear. Germline values: CDR1 MNHEY, CDR2 SVGAGI. The V end was cut by 6 bases, the J end by 2 bases, with 14 bases between. The CDR3 runs 15 residues.

The J gene is TRBJ1-1, the V gene TRBV5-6; tentative D call: TRBD1 (5 bases). Looked up from germline, CDR1 is SGHDT and CDR2 is YYEEEE. The CDR3 spans 14 residues. The V end lost 0 bases, the J end lost 7 bases, and 13 bases lay between the germline ends. CDR3 sequence (DNA): TGTGCCAGCAGCTTGGCAGGGTGGGTGGGTGAAGCTTTCTTT. Amino acids: CASSLAGWVGEAFF.

The chain links TRBV20-1 to TRBJ2-7; D is undetermined. There are 15 residues in the CDR3. CDR1 is DFQATT and CDR2 is SNEGSKA in the germline V gene (reference sequence). The V end was cut by 3 bases, the J end by 4 bases, with 19 bases between. The CDR3 region is CSASLEPASTYEQYF. The CDR3 bases are TGCAGTGCTAGTTTGGAACCGGCTAGTACGTACGAGCAGTACTTC.

The chain carries TRBV18 and TRBJ2-3; 13 bases align to TRBD2. V lost 4 bases to trimming and J lost 5 bases; unmatched junction nucleotides: 6. The CDR3 spans 16 residues. The germline V gene encodes CDR1 KGHSH and CDR2 LQKENI. The CDR3 DNA is TGTGCCAGCTCACTGCGACTAGCGGGGGGCAAAGATACGCAGTATTTT. Protein product: CASSLRLAGGKDTQYF.

This chain uses TRBV28 with TRBJ1-2; unclear D gene. Between the trimmed V and J ends, which lost 5 bases and 6 bases, there was a span of 10 bases. CDR3 length: 12 residues. Looked up from germline, CDR1 is MDHEN and CDR2 is SYDVKM. In DNA, the CDR3 is TGTGCCAGCAGTCCATGGGTGGATGGCTACACCTTC. This encodes CASSPWVDGYTF.

The chain links TRBV19 to TRBJ2-5, with TRBD1 matching over 10 bases. The CDR3 is made up of 13 amino acids. V shed 4 bases and J 9 bases; nucleotides not matched to a gene: 5. CDR1 is LNHDA, CDR2 SQIVND, per germline (reference sequence). The CDR3 here is CASSTGTGDPQYF. For the CDR3, the DNA is TGTGCCAGTAGTACCGGGACAGGGGATCCCCAGTACTTC.

The rearrangement uses TRBV2 and TRBJ2-2, with D tentatively TRBD2 (6 bases). The V and J ends lost 6 bases and 5 bases respectively, with 16 bases between them. Germline CDR1 SNHLY, CDR2 FYNNEI. The CDR3 has 15 residues. DNA for the CDR3: TGTGCCAGCAGAGCAGGGCTAGCGCTAACCGGGGAGCTGTTTTTT. Protein: CASRAGLALTGELFF.

This clone was seen a single time. This chain uses TRBV28 with TRBJ1-5; D gene ambiguous. CDR1 and CDR2 (germline): MDHEN, SYDVKM. The germline V and J ends were trimmed by 8 bases and 2 bases, with 19 bases remaining between them. This CDR3 is 16 amino acids long. The CDR3 nucleotides read TGTGCCAGCTGTCTGTCCGAGGGCGTCGGCAATCAGCCCCAGCATTTT. Amino acids: CASCLSEGVGNQPQHF. Complete variable domain (other parts from reference TRBV28 and TRBJ1-5): DVKVTQSSRYLVKRTGEKVFLECVQDMDHENMFWYRQDPGLGLRLIYFSYDVKMKEKGDIPEGYSVSREKKERFSLILESASTNQTSMYLCASCLSEGVGNQPQHFGDGTRLSIL.

The rearrangement uses TRBV12-3 or TRBV12-4 and TRBJ2-7; TRBD1 aligns across 12 bases. J gave up 12 bases and V 5 bases, and 5 bases lay outside the gene matches. The CDR3 is 12 amino acids. The DNA of the CDR3 is TGTGCCAGCAGTGTAGGGGACAGGGGGCGGTACTTC. It encodes CASSVGDRGRYF.

The V call is TRBV27, the J call TRBJ2-2; 7 nucleotides agree with TRBD1. The germline V gene encodes CDR1 MNHEY and CDR2 SMNVEV (reference sequence). The CDR3 is 17 residues long. V lost 0 bases to trimming and J lost 4 bases; unmatched junction nucleotides: 8. CDR3 sequence reads: CASSLSRWTGLTGELFF. The CDR3 DNA is TGTGCCAGCAGTTTATCCAGATGGACAGGCCTCACCGGGGAGCTGTTTTTT.

The CDR3 is CASSPPRGQGIEQFF. Written as DNA, the CDR3 is TGTGCCAGCAGCCCACCCCGCGGCCAGGGGATTGAGCAGTTCTTC. The chain couples TRBV11-2 to TRBJ2-1, with D perhaps matching TRBD1 (6 bases). This CDR3 spans 15 amino acids. Germline-derived CDR1 and CDR2 are SGHAT and FQNNGV. Trimming left V 5 bases short and J 9 bases short, with 20 bases between.

The V call is TRBV27, the J call TRBJ1-5; no clear D gene. Looked up from germline, CDR1 is MNHEY and CDR2 is SMNVEV (reference sequence). Trimming took off 1 base at V and 9 bases at J, with 10 bases between the two ends. The CDR3 is 13 amino acids. The CDR3 DNA is TGTGCCAGCAGTTTATACTACCGACGGCCCCAGCATTTT. The encoded protein is CASSLYYRRPQHF.

This clone was picked up one time. The chain couples TRBV7-9 to TRBJ1-5, with a weak D call TRBD1 (5 bases). V lost 5 bases and J lost 6, with 17 bases in between. Germline V gives CDR1 SEHNR, CDR2 FQNEAQ (reference sequence). The CDR3 spans 15 residues. DNA of the CDR3: TGTGCCAGCAGCGAGGGACCCATTTCGGGTCAGCCCCAGCATTTT. This encodes CASSEGPISGQPQHF. The entire variable domain, with the rest obtained from reference TRBV7-9 and TRBJ1-5, is as follows: DTGVSQNPRHKITKRGQNVTFRCDPISEHNRLYWYRQTLGQGPEFLTYFQNEAQLEKSRLLSDRFSAERPKGSFSTLEIQRTEQGDSAMYLCASSEGPISGQPQHFGDGTRLSIL.

V and J are TRBV5-4 and TRBJ2-2; 9 nucleotides line up with TRBD2. The CDR3 loop spans 16 amino acids. Looked up from germline, CDR1 is SGHNT and CDR2 is YYREEE (reference sequence). Germline trimming cut 0 bases from V and 3 bases from J; bases unmatched to any gene: 3. The CDR3, as DNA: TGTGCCAGCAGCTTGGGCCTAGCGGGGTACACCGGGGAGCTGTTTTTT. Translating it yields CASSLGLAGYTGELFF.

This chain links TRBV5-1 with TRBJ1-1; no clear D gene. This CDR3 comprises 14 residues. V shed 0 bases and J shed 0 bases, with 6 bases lying between them. The germline V gene has CDR1 SGHRS and CDR2 YFSETQ. As DNA, the CDR3 is TGCGCCAGCAGCTTGGGAGACATGAACACTGAAGCTTTCTTT. It yields the protein CASSLGDMNTEAFF.